These T cell receptor beta chains were read from a single sample in a study of T-cell reconstitution after alpha-beta-depleted transplantation in children. TCRdb itself ran the PCR reads through MiXCR, one entry per CDR3 protein. Among fewer than 85,000 distinct CDR3 sequences listed, roughly 15% were seen once. Sequenced material: PBMCs, mostly from graft donor cells, taken 180 days after TCRalphabeta/CD19-depleted stem cell transplant. Receptors originate from a male patient under 10 years old who had a stem cell transplant for acute lymphoblastic leukemia, so the T cells may come from the graft donor. CDR3s include the opening cysteine and the closing phenylalanine or tryptophan. Size is omitted from some rows. Given values are once, few, many or a class for expanded clones.

>TRBV27|many|14|TRBJ2-4
CASSPLDRVDIQYF
>TRBV19|.|14|TRBJ2-2
CASSIISGAGELFF
>TRBV28|once|17|TRBJ2-5
CASSFPTGGGSVETQYF
>TRBV10-3|many|13|TRBJ2-7
CASPMEHRYEQYF
>TRBV20-1|.|12|TRBJ2-5
CSARQAGETQYF
>TRBV10-3|many|12|TRBJ2-5
CAISESGETQYF
>TRBV7-8|.|14|TRBJ2-7
CASSWDRGANEQYF
>TRBV9|.|14|TRBJ2-7
CASSVGGFAYEQYF
>TRBV9|few|15|TRBJ2-6
CASSVDRAGANVLTF
>TRBV6-5|.|12|TRBJ1-5
CACSNSNQPQHF
>TRBV6-1|few|13|TRBJ1-3
CASFRLSGNTIYF
>TRBV6-5|.|15|TRBJ2-5
CASSYSGGWGETQYF
>TRBV5-1|few|12|TRBJ2-1
CAVSGRAGEQFF
>TRBV9|many|11|TRBJ1-2
CASSAEGDYTF
>TRBV5-6|many|15|TRBJ2-3
CASSLAGGLPDTQYF
>TRBV10-3|many|14|TRBJ1-1
CAIRLRDTNTEAFF
>TRBV27|many|16|TRBJ1-2
CASSLISQTGAYGYTF
>TRBV7-2|.|14|TRBJ2-3
CASSSSGKGGTQYF
>TRBV4-3|many|16|TRBJ2-1
CASSPLLAGGDNEQFF
>TRBV12-3/TRBV12-4|few|14|TRBJ1-6
CAITNRGGNSPLHF
>TRBV20-1|.|13|TRBJ2-7
CSARSGAGNEQYF
>TRBV12-3/TRBV12-4|few|16|TRBJ2-7
CASSLAQGGTVHEQYF
>TRBV4-3|few|14|TRBJ2-3
CASSFGARPDTQYF
>TRBV12-3/TRBV12-4|few|14|TRBJ1-2
CASSLFRQGYGYTF
>TRBV12-3/TRBV12-4|many|15|TRBJ2-5
CASIPGTGRQETQYF
>TRBV5-1|few|14|TRBJ1-3
CASSRPGAGNTIYF
>TRBV29-1|.|12|TRBJ2-7
CSVVGASYEQYF
>TRBV7-9|.|13|TRBJ1-5
CASSYTGNQPQHF
>TRBV11-2|.|17|TRBJ2-5
CASSFGAGTGGRETQYF
>TRBV28|.|15|TRBJ1-6
CASSLRDSYNSPLHF